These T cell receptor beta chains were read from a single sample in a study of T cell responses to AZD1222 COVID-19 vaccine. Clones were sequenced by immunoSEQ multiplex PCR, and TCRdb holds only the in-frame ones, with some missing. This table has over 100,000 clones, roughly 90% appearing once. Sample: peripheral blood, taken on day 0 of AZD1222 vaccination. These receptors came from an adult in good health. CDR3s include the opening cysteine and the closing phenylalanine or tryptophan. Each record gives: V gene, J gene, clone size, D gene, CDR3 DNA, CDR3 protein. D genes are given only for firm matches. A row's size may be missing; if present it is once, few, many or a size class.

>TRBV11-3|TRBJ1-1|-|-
TGTGCCAGCAGCTTAAGGGGGGGAACCACTGAAGCTTTCTTT
CASSLRGGTTEAFF
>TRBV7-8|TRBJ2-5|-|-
TGTGCCAGCAGCCCCAGGGTGTACCAAGAGACCCAGTACTTC
CASSPRVYQETQYF
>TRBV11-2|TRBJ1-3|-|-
TGTGCCAGCAGCTTAGACGGTGTAGGAAACACCATATATTTT
CASSLDGVGNTIYF
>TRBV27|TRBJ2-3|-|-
TGTGCCAGCAGGCCCGCGTTTGGTACGCAGTATTTT
CASRPAFGTQYF
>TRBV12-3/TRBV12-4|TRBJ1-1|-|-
TGTGCCAGCAGTTCAAGGGGAGAAGCTTTCTTT
CASSSRGEAFF
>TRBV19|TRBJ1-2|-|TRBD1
TGTGCCAGTACCATCCAGACAGGGGGCTATGGCTACACCTTC
CASTIQTGGYGYTF
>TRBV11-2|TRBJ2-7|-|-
TGTGCCAGCAGCCCCTCCCCGGGCCCCTACGAGCAGTACTTC
CASSPSPGPYEQYF
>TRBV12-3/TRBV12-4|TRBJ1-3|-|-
TGTGCCAGCAGTTTTGAGGGAAACACCATATATTTT
CASSFEGNTIYF
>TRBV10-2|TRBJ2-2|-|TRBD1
TGCGCCAGCAGTGGACAGGGAACCGGGGAGCTGTTTTTT
CASSGQGTGELFF
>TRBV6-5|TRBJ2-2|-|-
TGTGCCAGCAGTTACCTGGGACCGATATCCGGGGAGCTGTTTTTT
CASSYLGPISGELFF
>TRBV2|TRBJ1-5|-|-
TGTGCCAGCAGTGACCCACCGAGGGCTAGCAATCAGCCCCAGCATTTT
CASSDPPRASNQPQHF
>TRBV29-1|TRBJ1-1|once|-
TGCAGCTCCCGACAAGTTGAAGCTTTCTTT
CSSRQVEAFF
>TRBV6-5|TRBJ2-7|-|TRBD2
TGTGCCAGCAGTTACAGGAGCGGGGGCTACGAGCAGTACTTC
CASSYRSGGYEQYF
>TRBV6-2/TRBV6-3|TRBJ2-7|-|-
TGTGCCAGCAGTTACGTTCCGCCACGACTCTACGAGCAGTACTTC
CASSYVPPRLYEQYF
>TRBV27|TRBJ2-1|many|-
TGTGCCAGCAGTTTACGGACCTGGTTCAATGAGCAGTTCTTC
CASSLRTWFNEQFF
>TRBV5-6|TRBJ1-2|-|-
TGTGCCAGCAGCCGAAGATTGAACCGCTATGGCTACACCTTC
CASSRRLNRYGYTF
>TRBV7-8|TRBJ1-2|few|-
TGTGCCAGCAGCTTATCCCCAGGGGTCGGCTACACCTTC
CASSLSPGVGYTF
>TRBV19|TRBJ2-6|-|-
TGTGCCAGTAGGGCTTTTGTCTCTGGGGCCAACGTCCTGACTTTC
CASRAFVSGANVLTF
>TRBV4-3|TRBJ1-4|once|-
TGCGCCAGCAGCCGGGGCGGTGAAAAACTGTTTTTT
CASSRGGEKLFF
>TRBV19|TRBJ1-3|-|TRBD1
TGTGCCAGTAGTGAACGGACAGGGGGATTTGGAAACACCATATATTTT
CASSERTGGFGNTIYF
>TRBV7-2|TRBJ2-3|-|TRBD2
TGTGCCAGCAGCTCCTGGACTAGCGGGGGGGCAGATACGCAGTATTTT
CASSSWTSGGADTQYF
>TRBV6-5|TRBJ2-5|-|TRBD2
TGTGCCAGCAGTTCGGGACTAGCGGGGAACCAAGAGACCCAGTACTTC
CASSSGLAGNQETQYF
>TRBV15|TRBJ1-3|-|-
TGTGCCACCAGCGAACGGACGGCGAGCTCTGGAAACACCATATATTTT
CATSERTASSGNTIYF
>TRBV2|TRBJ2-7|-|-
TGTGCCAGCAGTGAAGCCGACAGCTCCTACGAGCAGTACTTC
CASSEADSSYEQYF
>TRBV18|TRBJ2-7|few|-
TGTGCCAGCCAAGGGTGGGGAACTGGCGACGAGCAGTACTTC
CASQGWGTGDEQYF
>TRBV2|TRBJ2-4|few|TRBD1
TGTGCCAGCAGTGAGGGACAGGGTGCCTCCTGGAAAATTCAGTACTTC
CASSEGQGASWKIQYF
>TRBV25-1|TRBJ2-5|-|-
TGTGCCAGCAGTCCCGCTGGGCTAGGGTGGGAGACCCAGTACTTC
CASSPAGLGWETQYF
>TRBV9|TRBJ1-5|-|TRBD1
TGTGCCAGCAGCCCGGGACAGGAATACAATCAGCCCCAGCATTTT
CASSPGQEYNQPQHF
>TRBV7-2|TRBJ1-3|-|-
TGTGCCAGCAGCTTAGGGGGGACCTCTGGAAACACCATATATTTT
CASSLGGTSGNTIYF
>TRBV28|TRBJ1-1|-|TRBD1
TGTGCCAGCAGGACAGGGGGTTCGAACACTGAAGCTTTCTTT
CASRTGGSNTEAFF
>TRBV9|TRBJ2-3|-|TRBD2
TGTGCCAGCAGCGTAGGGGTTAGCGGGGGAGGCACAGATACGCAGTATTTT
CASSVGVSGGGTDTQYF
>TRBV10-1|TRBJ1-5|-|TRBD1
TGCGCCAGCAGAGGACAGGGGGCTGGCAATCAGCCCCAGCATTTT
CASRGQGAGNQPQHF
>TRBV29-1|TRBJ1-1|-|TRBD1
TGCAGCGTTGGACAGGGCACTGAAGCTTTCTTT
CSVGQGTEAFF
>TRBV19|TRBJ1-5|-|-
TGTGCCAGTACCCTCGGTAGGGGAGGGAATCAGCCCCAGCATTTT
CASTLGRGGNQPQHF
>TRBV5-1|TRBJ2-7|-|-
TGCGCCAGCAGCAAAGGTAGCTACGAGCAGTACTTC
CASSKGSYEQYF
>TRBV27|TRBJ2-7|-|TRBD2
TGTGCCAGCAGTTTAGGCGGGGGGCCTTTCTCCGAGCAGTACTTC
CASSLGGGPFSEQYF
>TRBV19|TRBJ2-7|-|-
TGTGCCAGTAGTATGGGTGAGGGGTACGAGCAGTACTTC
CASSMGEGYEQYF
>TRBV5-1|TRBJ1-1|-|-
TGCGCCAGCAGCTTGGACGGACCGTCCGCTGAAGCTTTCTTT
CASSLDGPSAEAFF
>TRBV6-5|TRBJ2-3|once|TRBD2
TGTGCCAGCAGTTACTGGGCCGGGACTAGTAGAGATACGCAGTATTTT
CASSYWAGTSRDTQYF
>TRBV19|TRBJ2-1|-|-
TGTGCCAGTAGTATCGCGGACGGAGGAAATGAGCAGTTCTTC
CASSIADGGNEQFF
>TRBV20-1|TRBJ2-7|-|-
TGCAGTGCTAGACTAGGTTCCGAGCAGTACTTC
CSARLGSEQYF